This record covers a single T cell receptor (beta chain). This entry comes from a study of T-cell reconstitution after alpha-beta-depleted transplantation in children. Unique molecular identifiers tagged the TCRbeta library. TCRdb re-called the PCR reads with MiXCR, one entry per CDR3 protein. The table records a few hundred thousand distinct CDR3 sequences, 15% to 20% of them present only once. This clonotype was sampled from a boy in the first two years of life who had a stem cell transplant for Wiskott-Aldrich syndrome, so the T cells may come from the graft donor. The input for sequencing was PBMCs, mostly from graft donor cells, taken 360 days after TCRalphabeta/CD19-depleted stem cell transplant.

The CDR3 DNA reads as TGTGCCAGCAGCCACCCCGGGACAGGGCCGAATTCACCCCTCCACTTT. This codes for CASSHPGTGPNSPLHF. The chain employs TRBV7-9 and TRBJ1-6; 9 nucleotides match TRBD1. The germline V gene encodes CDR1 SEHNR and CDR2 FQNEAQ (reference sequence). Germline trimming cut 5 bases from V and 7 bases from J; bases unmatched to any gene: 9. CDR3 length: 16 residues.